The entry below describes one T cell receptor (beta chain). Gene names are the mouse ones. The CDR3 goes on 1 residue after the read ends, and that part is filled in from the germline J gene. The data stem from a study of tissue T cells after allogeneic stem cell transplantation. The time point denotes: mouse harvest day 7 after allogeneic transplant. Each mouse received 10^7 T-cell-depleted marrow cells plus 10^6 splenic CD5+ T cells by tail vein. B6 (H2b) cells into BALB/c (H2d) mice; tissues taken at day 7 or 14. Repertoires were generated with immunoSEQ multiplex PCR, while TCRdb's copy carries only in-frame clones and drops some. Of thousands of clones listed, roughly 49% are singletons. V lost 5 bases, J lost 7 bases, and 9 bases stayed unmatched. The CDR3 is made up of 15 amino acids. Germline V gene sequence: CDR1 SGHSA, CDR2 FRNQAP.

V and J are TRBV16 and TRBJ2-7; 12 nucleotides match TRBD2. Sequenced input: gut tissue. The TCR sequence derives from a female BALB/c mouse given C57BL/6 T cells with graft-versus-host disease after an allogeneic hematopoietic cell transplant. CDR3 bases read: TGTGCAAGCAGCCTCGGACTGGGGGGGACCTTAGAACAGTAC. Translating gives CASSLGLGGTLEQY. The full CDR3 protein reads CASSLGLGGTLEQYF.